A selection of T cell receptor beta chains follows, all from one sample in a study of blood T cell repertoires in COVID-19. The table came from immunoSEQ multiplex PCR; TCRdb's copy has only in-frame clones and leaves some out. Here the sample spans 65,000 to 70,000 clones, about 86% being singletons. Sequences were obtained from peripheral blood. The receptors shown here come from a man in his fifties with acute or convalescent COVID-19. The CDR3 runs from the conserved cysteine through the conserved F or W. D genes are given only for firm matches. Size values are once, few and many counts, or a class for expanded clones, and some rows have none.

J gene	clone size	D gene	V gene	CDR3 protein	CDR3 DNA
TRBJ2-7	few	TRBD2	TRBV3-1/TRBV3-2	CASSQENAGVYEQYF	TGTGCCAGCAGCCAAGAAAACGCGGGAGTCTACGAGCAGTACTTC
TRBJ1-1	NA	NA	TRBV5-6	CASSPGGTSNTEAFF	TGTGCCAGCAGCCCGGGAGGGACATCGAACACTGAAGCTTTCTTT
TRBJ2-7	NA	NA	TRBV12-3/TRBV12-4	CASQSEGYEQYF	TGTGCCAGCCAGTCCGAGGGCTACGAGCAGTACTTC
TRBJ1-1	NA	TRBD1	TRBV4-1	CASSLSGQGGNTEAFF	TGCGCCAGCAGTCTATCAGGACAGGGAGGGAACACTGAAGCTTTCTTT
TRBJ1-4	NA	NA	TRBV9	CASSSEGPGSTNEKLFF	TGTGCCAGCAGCTCAGAGGGCCCTGGGTCAACTAATGAAAAACTGTTTTTT
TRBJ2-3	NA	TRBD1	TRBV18	CASSLRTGVGADTQYF	TGTGCCAGCTCACTAAGGACAGGGGTCGGAGCAGATACGCAGTATTTT
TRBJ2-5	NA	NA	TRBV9	CASSKTRGRETQYF	TGTGCCAGCAGCAAGACTAGGGGTAGAGAGACCCAGTACTTC
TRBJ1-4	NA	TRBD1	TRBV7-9	CASSLGVYRGADEKLFF	TGTGCCAGCAGCTTAGGGGTGTACAGGGGTGCTGATGAAAAACTGTTTTTT
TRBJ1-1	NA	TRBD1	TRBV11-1	CASSLALGRQGASNTEAFF	TGTGCCAGCAGCTTAGCGCTGGGTCGACAGGGGGCGTCGAACACTGAAGCTTTCTTT
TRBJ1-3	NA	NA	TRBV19	CAGRFGNTIYF	TGTGCGGGGAGGTTCGGAAACACCATATATTTT
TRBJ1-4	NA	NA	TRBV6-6	CASSRLLATNEKLFF	TGTGCCAGCAGCCGACTATTGGCAACTAATGAAAAACTGTTTTTT
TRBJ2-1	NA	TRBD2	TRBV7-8	CASVGREGLGNEQFF	TGTGCCAGCGTAGGGCGGGAGGGCCTAGGGAATGAGCAGTTCTTC
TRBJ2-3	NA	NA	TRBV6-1	CASSEGTSHTDTQYF	TGTGCCAGCAGTGAAGGAACTAGCCACACAGATACGCAGTATTTT
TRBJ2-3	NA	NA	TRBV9	CASSVEGTPRGDTQYF	TGTGCCAGCAGCGTAGAAGGGACCCCCCGGGGGGATACGCAGTATTTT
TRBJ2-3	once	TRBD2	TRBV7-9	CASSPSGGRADTQYF	TGTGCCAGCAGCCCTAGCGGGGGGAGAGCAGATACGCAGTATTTT
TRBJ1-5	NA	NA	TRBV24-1	CATSDSGGLQPQHF	TGTGCCACCAGTGATTCGGGGGGCCTGCAGCCCCAGCATTTT
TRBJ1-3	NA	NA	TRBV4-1	CASSPAASSDGNTIYF	TGCGCCAGTTCCCCCGCGGCGAGCAGTGATGGAAACACCATATATTTT
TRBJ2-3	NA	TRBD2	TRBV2	CASRYLMEAGRTDTQYF	TGTGCCAGCAGATACCTCATGGAAGCGGGGCGCACAGATACGCAGTATTTT
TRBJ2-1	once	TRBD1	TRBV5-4	CASSLARQGANEQFF	TGTGCCAGCAGCTTGGCCCGACAGGGGGCGAATGAGCAGTTCTTC
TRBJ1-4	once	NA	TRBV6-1	CASSERSGKNEKLFF	TGTGCCAGCAGTGAAAGGTCAGGGAAAAATGAAAAACTGTTTTTT
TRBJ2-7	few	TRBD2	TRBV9	CASSVEELAGVLHF	TGTGCCAGCAGCGTAGAGGAACTAGCGGGAGTGTTACACTTC
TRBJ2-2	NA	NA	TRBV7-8	CASSLYFSGELFF	TGTGCCAGCAGCTTATATTTCAGCGGGGAGCTGTTTTTT
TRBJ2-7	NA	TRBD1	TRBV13	CASSLGGGASYEQYF	TGTGCCAGCAGCTTAGGAGGGGGCGCTTCCTACGAGCAGTACTTC
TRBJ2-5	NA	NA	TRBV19	CASSMDSVPETQYF	TGTGCCAGTAGTATGGACTCAGTACCGGAGACCCAGTACTTC
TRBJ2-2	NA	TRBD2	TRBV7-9	CASISGGLAGDTNTGELFF	TGTGCCAGCATCTCCGGTGGGCTAGCGGGGGATACGAACACCGGGGAGCTGTTTTTT
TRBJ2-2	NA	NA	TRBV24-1	CATSDANLPTGELFF	TGTGCCACCAGTGATGCGAATCTCCCCACCGGGGAGCTGTTTTTT
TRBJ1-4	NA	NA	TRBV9	CASSMTVQADEKLFF	TGTGCCAGCAGCATGACAGTCCAGGCGGATGAAAAACTGTTTTTT
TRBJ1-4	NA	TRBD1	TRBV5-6	CASSASTGVNEKLFF	TGTGCCAGCAGCGCCTCGACAGGGGTTAATGAAAAACTGTTTTTT
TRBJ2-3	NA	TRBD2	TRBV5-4	CASSSGTSGTDTQYF	TGTGCCAGCAGCTCCGGGACTAGCGGCACAGATACGCAGTATTTT
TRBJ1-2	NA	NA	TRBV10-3	CAITAGVFYGYTF	TGTGCCATCACAGCCGGGGTGTTTTATGGCTACACCTTC
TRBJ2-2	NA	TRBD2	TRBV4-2	CASSQGSGGDSGELFF	TGTGCCAGCAGCCAAGGTAGCGGGGGGGATAGCGGGGAGCTGTTTTTT
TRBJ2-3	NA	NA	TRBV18	CASSPGPGSTDTQYF	TGTGCCAGCTCACCCGGTCCAGGAAGCACAGATACGCAGTATTTT
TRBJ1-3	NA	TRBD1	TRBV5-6	CASSHRDRTDTIYF	TGTGCCAGCAGCCACCGGGACAGAACAGACACCATATATTTT
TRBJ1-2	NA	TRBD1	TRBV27	CASRLRDSYGYTF	TGTGCCAGCAGGCTCCGGGACAGTTATGGCTACACCTTC
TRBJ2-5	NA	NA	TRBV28	CASSLLGLQETQYF	TGTGCCAGCAGTTTACTGGGGCTGCAAGAGACCCAGTACTTC
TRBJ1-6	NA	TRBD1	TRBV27	CASSLSGQYNSPLHF	TGTGCCAGCAGTTTATCGGGACAGTATAATTCACCCCTCCACTTT
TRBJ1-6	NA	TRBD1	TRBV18	CASSRTGGFSVLNSPLHF	TGTGCCAGCTCACGGACAGGGGGCTTTTCCGTCCTAAATTCACCCCTCCACTTT
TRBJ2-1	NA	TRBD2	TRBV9	CASSVPLTGTSRNEQFF	TGTGCCAGCAGCGTACCTCTTACGGGGACTAGTAGGAATGAGCAGTTCTTC
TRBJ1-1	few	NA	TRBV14	CASSQVVSTEAFF	TGTGCCAGCAGCCAAGTAGTTTCCACTGAAGCTTTCTTT
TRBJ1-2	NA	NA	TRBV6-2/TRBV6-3	CASSYTRAKEGYGYTF	TGTGCCAGCAGTTACACCCGGGCGAAGGAGGGCTATGGCTACACCTTC
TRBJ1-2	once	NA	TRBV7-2	CASKNTQGNYGYTF	TGTGCCAGCAAGAATACTCAGGGAAACTATGGCTACACCTTC
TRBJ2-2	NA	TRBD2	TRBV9	CASSPRGLREPRNTGELFF	TGTGCCAGCAGCCCTCGCGGTTTGCGGGAGCCCAGAAACACCGGGGAGCTGTTTTTT
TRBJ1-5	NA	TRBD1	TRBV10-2	CASSLTGPNQPQHF	TGCGCCAGCAGCCTGACAGGGCCCAATCAGCCCCAGCATTTT
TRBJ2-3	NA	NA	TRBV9	CASSVVAKDTQYF	TGTGCCAGCAGCGTAGTCGCTAAGGATACGCAGTATTTT
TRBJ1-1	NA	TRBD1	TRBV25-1	CASSVNGQGPEAFF	TGTGCCAGCAGTGTTAACGGACAGGGCCCTGAAGCTTTCTTT
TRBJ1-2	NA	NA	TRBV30	CAWSVFGRVNYGYTF	TGTGCCTGGAGTGTATTCGGCAGGGTAAACTATGGCTACACCTTC
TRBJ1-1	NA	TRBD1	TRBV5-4	CASSFRGQPNTEAFF	TGTGCCAGCAGCTTCAGGGGGCAGCCGAACACTGAAGCTTTCTTT
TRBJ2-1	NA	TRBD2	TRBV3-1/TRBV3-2	CASSPGTSGTPYNEQFF	TGTGCCAGCAGCCCGGGGACTAGCGGGACCCCGTACAATGAGCAGTTCTTC
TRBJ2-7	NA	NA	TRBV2	CASSVGAGVGEQYF	TGTGCCAGCAGTGTAGGTGCAGGGGTGGGGGAGCAGTACTTC
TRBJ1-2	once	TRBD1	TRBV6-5	CASTTGNNYGYTF	TGTGCCAGCACGACAGGGAATAACTATGGCTACACCTTC
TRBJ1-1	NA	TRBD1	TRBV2	CASRKDRMNTEAFF	TGTGCCAGCAGGAAGGACAGGATGAACACTGAAGCTTTCTTT
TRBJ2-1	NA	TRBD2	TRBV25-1	CASRWTSSEQFF	TGTGCCAGCAGATGGACTAGCTCTGAGCAGTTCTTC
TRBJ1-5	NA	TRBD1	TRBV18	CASSPEGARDQPQHF	TGTGCCAGCTCACCGGAGGGGGCGCGAGATCAGCCCCAGCATTTT
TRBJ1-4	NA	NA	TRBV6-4	CASSDSSGSNEKLFF	TGTGCCAGCAGTGACTCGTCGGGTTCTAATGAAAAACTGTTTTTT
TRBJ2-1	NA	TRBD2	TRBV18	CASSLKTSGRAHNEQFF	TGTGCCAGCTCACTAAAGACTAGCGGGAGGGCACACAATGAGCAGTTCTTC
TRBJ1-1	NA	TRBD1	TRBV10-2	CASSEMRQGQTEAFF	TGCGCCAGCAGTGAAATGAGACAGGGGCAAACTGAAGCTTTCTTT
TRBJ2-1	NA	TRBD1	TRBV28	CASISNRGQFRGNEQFF	TGTGCCAGCATAAGCAACAGGGGGCAATTCCGGGGCAATGAGCAGTTCTTC